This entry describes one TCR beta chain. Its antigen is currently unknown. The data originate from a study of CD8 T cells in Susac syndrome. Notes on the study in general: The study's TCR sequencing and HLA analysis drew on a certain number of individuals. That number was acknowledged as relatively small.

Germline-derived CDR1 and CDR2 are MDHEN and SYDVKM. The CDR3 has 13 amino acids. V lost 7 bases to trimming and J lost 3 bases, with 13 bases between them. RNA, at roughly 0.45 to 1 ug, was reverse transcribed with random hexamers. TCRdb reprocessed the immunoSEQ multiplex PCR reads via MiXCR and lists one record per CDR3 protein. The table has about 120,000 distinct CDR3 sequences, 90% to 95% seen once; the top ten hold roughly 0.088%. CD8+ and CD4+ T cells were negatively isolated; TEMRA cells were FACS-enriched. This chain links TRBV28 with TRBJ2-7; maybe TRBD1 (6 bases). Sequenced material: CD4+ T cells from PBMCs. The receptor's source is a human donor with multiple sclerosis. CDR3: CASMGPRGYEQYF. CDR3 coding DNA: TGTGCCAGCATGGGGCCCAGGGGCTACGAGCAGTACTTC.